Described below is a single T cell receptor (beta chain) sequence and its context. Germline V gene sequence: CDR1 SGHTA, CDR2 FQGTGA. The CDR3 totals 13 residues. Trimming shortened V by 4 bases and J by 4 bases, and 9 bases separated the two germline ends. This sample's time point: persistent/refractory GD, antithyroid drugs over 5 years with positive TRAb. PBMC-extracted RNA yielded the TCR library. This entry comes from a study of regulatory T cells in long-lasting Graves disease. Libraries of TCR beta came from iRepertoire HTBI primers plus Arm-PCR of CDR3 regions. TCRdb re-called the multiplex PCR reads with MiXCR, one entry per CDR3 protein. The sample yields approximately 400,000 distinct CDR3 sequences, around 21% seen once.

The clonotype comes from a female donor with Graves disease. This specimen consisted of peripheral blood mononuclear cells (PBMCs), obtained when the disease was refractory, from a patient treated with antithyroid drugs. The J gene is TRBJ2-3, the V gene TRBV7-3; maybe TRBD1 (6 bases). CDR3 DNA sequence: TGTGCCAGCAGCTCGACAGGTCCAGATACGCAGTATTTT. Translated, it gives CASSSTGPDTQYF.